This T cell receptor (beta chain) comes out of a study of type 1 regulatory T cells. A single record per CDR3 protein comes from TCRdb applying MiXCR to the reads. The table records around 64,000 distinct CDR3 sequences, around 20% of them present only once. Comments on this clonotype: Antigen specificity is unknown.

Whole-study results and caveats: Compared with non-type 1 regulatory T cells, type 1 regulatory T cells showed a more restricted TCR repertoire.

CDR1 is SGHNT, CDR2 YYREEE, per germline (reference sequence). Trimming stripped 3 bases from V and 2 bases from J, with 8 bases between. CDR3 size: 14 residues. This clonotype was obtained from a human donor in good health. The sequenced sample consisted of cultured type 1 regulatory T (Tr1) cells, either the whole culture or a sorted fraction (not recorded which). The chain combines TRBV5-4 with TRBJ2-2; D ambiguous. CDR3 residues: CASSWLQNTGELFF. CDR3 coding DNA: TGTGCCAGCAGCTGGCTTCAAAACACCGGGGAGCTGTTTTTT.